This T cell receptor beta chain derives from a study of blood T cell repertoires in COVID-19. Study as a whole: Some COVID-19 samples were acute and others convalescent; all came from the United States, Italy and Spain. Sample material is recorded as cDNA or gDNA derived from T cells, B-cell-depleted T cells, or PBMCs.

The CDR3 contains 19 residues. Germline assignment: CDR1 MNHEY and CDR2 SVGEGT. Trimming cost V 2 bases and J 1 base; bases outside gene matches: 16. TCRdb's table, derived via immunoSEQ multiplex PCR, lists solely in-frame clones and lacks some. The sample yields roughly 230,000 clones, 80% to 85% seen once. The rearrangement links TRBV6-2 or TRBV6-3 to TRBJ2-7; 8 bases match TRBD2. The sequencing sample was made of peripheral blood. The receptor was isolated from a man between 40 and 49 years old with acute or convalescent COVID-19. CDR3 loop: CASSYRPSGRPDSSYEQYF. CDR3 coding DNA: TGTGCCAGCAGTTACCGGCCTAGCGGGCGTCCAGATTCGTCCTACGAGCAGTACTTC.